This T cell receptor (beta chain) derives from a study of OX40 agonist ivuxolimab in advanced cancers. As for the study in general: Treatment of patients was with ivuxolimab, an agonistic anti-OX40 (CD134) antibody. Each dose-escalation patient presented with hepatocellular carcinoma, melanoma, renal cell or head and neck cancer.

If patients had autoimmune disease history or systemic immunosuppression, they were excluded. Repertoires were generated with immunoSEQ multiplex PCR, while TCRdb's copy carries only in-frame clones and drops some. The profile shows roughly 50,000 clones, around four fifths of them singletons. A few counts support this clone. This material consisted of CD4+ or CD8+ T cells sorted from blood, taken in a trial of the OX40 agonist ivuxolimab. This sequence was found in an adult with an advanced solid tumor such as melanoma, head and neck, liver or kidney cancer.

In DNA form, the CDR3 reads TGTGCCTGGAGTGTGGGGGGCGGAGAGACCCAGTACTTC. Its protein is CAWSVGGGETQYF. This rearrangement joins TRBV30 to TRBJ2-5; TRBD1 or TRBD2 may be the D gene (6 bases each). The germline gives CDR1 GTSNPN, CDR2 SVGIG (reference sequence). The CDR3 loop spans 13 amino acids. The V and J ends lost 0 bases and 4 bases respectively, with 9 bases between them.